This is a list of T cell receptor beta chains from one sample in a study of blood T cell repertoires in COVID-19. The table came from immunoSEQ multiplex PCR; TCRdb's copy has only in-frame clones and leaves some out. The profile shows about 180,000 clones, about 91% of them singletons. The sequenced sample was PBMCs or T cells enriched from blood (not recorded which). Every receptor here comes from a woman aged 40 to 50 with acute COVID-19. Both conserved end residues are part of each CDR3. Each record gives: clone size, V gene, D gene, J gene, CDR3 DNA, CDR3 protein. A D gene is named only where the DNA matches it firmly. Size is stated for part of the rows, as once, few or many counts, or as a class when the clone is expanded.

clone size: NA
V gene: TRBV30
D gene: TRBD1
J gene: TRBJ1-5
CDR3 DNA: TGTGCCTGGGGCGGACAGGTCGCACATCAGCCCCAGCATTTT
CDR3 protein: CAWGGQVAHQPQHF

clone size: NA
V gene: TRBV14
D gene: NA
J gene: TRBJ1-2
CDR3 DNA: TGTGCCAGCAGCCAAGTCCCAGAAATCTATGGCTACACCTTC
CDR3 protein: CASSQVPEIYGYTF

clone size: NA
V gene: TRBV3-1/TRBV3-2
D gene: TRBD2
J gene: TRBJ2-7
CDR3 DNA: TGTGCCAGCAGCCTACGAGGGAGCGGGGGGTCCTACGAGCAGTACTTC
CDR3 protein: CASSLRGSGGSYEQYF

clone size: NA
V gene: TRBV7-3
D gene: NA
J gene: TRBJ2-7
CDR3 DNA: TGTGCCAGCAGCTTGGGGGCAGCTAGCTCCTACGAGCAGTACTTC
CDR3 protein: CASSLGAASSYEQYF

clone size: NA
V gene: TRBV2
D gene: NA
J gene: TRBJ2-1
CDR3 DNA: TGTGCCAGCCTCCGAGACTCAGACTACAATGAGCAGTTCTTC
CDR3 protein: CASLRDSDYNEQFF

clone size: NA
V gene: TRBV5-1
D gene: NA
J gene: TRBJ1-2
CDR3 DNA: TGCGCCAGCCGAGAGGGCTATGGCTACACCTTC
CDR3 protein: CASREGYGYTF

clone size: NA
V gene: TRBV7-6
D gene: TRBD1
J gene: TRBJ1-3
CDR3 DNA: TGTGCCAGCAGCCCGGGACAGGGGGTTACCGGAGGAAACACCATATATTTT
CDR3 protein: CASSPGQGVTGGNTIYF

clone size: NA
V gene: TRBV7-9
D gene: NA
J gene: TRBJ1-1
CDR3 DNA: TGTGCCAGCAGCCCCCTCAGTATGGGAGGAGGTTTTCGAGCTTTCTTT
CDR3 protein: CASSPLSMGGGFRAFF

clone size: NA
V gene: TRBV18
D gene: NA
J gene: TRBJ2-3
CDR3 DNA: TGTGCCGGAGCTGGGGGGACAGATACGCAGTATTTT
CDR3 protein: CAGAGGTDTQYF

clone size: NA
V gene: TRBV7-2
D gene: TRBD2
J gene: TRBJ2-3
CDR3 DNA: TGTGCCAGCAGCTTGGCTAGCGGGATTACCACAGATACGCAGTATTTT
CDR3 protein: CASSLASGITTDTQYF

clone size: NA
V gene: TRBV9
D gene: TRBD1
J gene: TRBJ2-7
CDR3 DNA: TGTGCCAGCAGCACCGGGACAGGGGGCTACGAGCAGTACTTC
CDR3 protein: CASSTGTGGYEQYF

clone size: once
V gene: TRBV10-3
D gene: NA
J gene: TRBJ2-7
CDR3 DNA: TGTGCCACCAGGACGGGGGACGGAAGCTCCTACGAGCAGTACTTC
CDR3 protein: CATRTGDGSSYEQYF

clone size: few
V gene: TRBV7-2
D gene: TRBD2
J gene: TRBJ2-3
CDR3 DNA: TGTGCCAGCAGCTCACGGGGGACTAGCAGTAGCACAGATACGCAGTATTTT
CDR3 protein: CASSSRGTSSSTDTQYF

clone size: NA
V gene: TRBV4-1
D gene: NA
J gene: TRBJ2-1
CDR3 DNA: TGCGCCAGCAGCCAACCGGGACAAAAAACTTACAATGAGCAGTTCTTC
CDR3 protein: CASSQPGQKTYNEQFF

clone size: NA
V gene: TRBV3-1/TRBV3-2
D gene: TRBD1
J gene: TRBJ1-2
CDR3 DNA: TGTGCCAGCAGCCACTTGGGGACAGGGGGCTATGGCTACACCTTC
CDR3 protein: CASSHLGTGGYGYTF

clone size: once
V gene: TRBV28
D gene: NA
J gene: TRBJ1-5
CDR3 DNA: TGTGCCAGCAGTTGGTCCCGGCGGTGGAATCAGCCCCAGCATTTT
CDR3 protein: CASSWSRRWNQPQHF

clone size: NA
V gene: TRBV29-1
D gene: TRBD1
J gene: TRBJ1-1
CDR3 DNA: TGCAGCGTCACCGGGACAGGGGGCTGGAACACTGAAGCTTTCTTT
CDR3 protein: CSVTGTGGWNTEAFF

clone size: NA
V gene: TRBV27
D gene: TRBD2
J gene: TRBJ2-1
CDR3 DNA: TGTGCCAGCAGCCTTCGGACTAGCGGGAGGGTGGATGAGCAGTTCTTC
CDR3 protein: CASSLRTSGRVDEQFF

clone size: NA
V gene: TRBV28
D gene: TRBD1
J gene: TRBJ1-3
CDR3 DNA: TGTGCCAGCAGTCCCCCGGGAGGGGGCCGCTCTGGAAACACCATATATTTT
CDR3 protein: CASSPPGGGRSGNTIYF

clone size: NA
V gene: TRBV12-3/TRBV12-4
D gene: NA
J gene: TRBJ1-6
CDR3 DNA: TGTGCCAGCAGTTCCTCATCGGCGGCACCCCTCCACTTT
CDR3 protein: CASSSSSAAPLHF

clone size: NA
V gene: TRBV19
D gene: TRBD1
J gene: TRBJ1-1
CDR3 DNA: TGTGCCAGTAGGCAGGGGGCTGGCACTGAAGCTTTCTTT
CDR3 protein: CASRQGAGTEAFF

clone size: once
V gene: TRBV11-2
D gene: TRBD1
J gene: TRBJ1-4
CDR3 DNA: TGTGCCAGCTCAGGGGGCATTAATGAAAAACTGTTTTTT
CDR3 protein: CASSGGINEKLFF

clone size: NA
V gene: TRBV27
D gene: TRBD1
J gene: TRBJ2-3
CDR3 DNA: TGTGCCAGCAGTTTAGAGCCGGGACAGGGGAAGGGTACGCAGTATTTT
CDR3 protein: CASSLEPGQGKGTQYF

clone size: NA
V gene: TRBV12-3/TRBV12-4
D gene: NA
J gene: TRBJ1-5
CDR3 DNA: TGTGCCAGCAGTAACAGGGTGAGTCAGCCCCAGCATTTT
CDR3 protein: CASSNRVSQPQHF

clone size: NA
V gene: TRBV2
D gene: TRBD2
J gene: TRBJ2-5
CDR3 DNA: TGTGCCAGCTATCTCGGTTCTAGCGGGAGCGGTCAAGAGACCCAGTACTTC
CDR3 protein: CASYLGSSGSGQETQYF

clone size: NA
V gene: TRBV9
D gene: TRBD2
J gene: TRBJ2-5
CDR3 DNA: TGTGCCAGCAGCACCTCGGGACTAGTGGAGACCCAGTACTTC
CDR3 protein: CASSTSGLVETQYF

clone size: NA
V gene: TRBV2
D gene: TRBD1
J gene: TRBJ2-6
CDR3 DNA: TGTGCCAGGAAGGGACAGGGGGTCTCTGGGGCCAACGTCCTGACTTTC
CDR3 protein: CARKGQGVSGANVLTF

clone size: NA
V gene: TRBV2
D gene: TRBD2
J gene: TRBJ2-3
CDR3 DNA: TGTGCCAGCAAGGGACTAGCGGGGCCTGATACGCAGTATTTT
CDR3 protein: CASKGLAGPDTQYF

clone size: once
V gene: TRBV4-1
D gene: NA
J gene: TRBJ2-3
CDR3 DNA: TGCGCCAGCAGCCATGTTGGTAGTTTTGGAGATACGCAGTATTTT
CDR3 protein: CASSHVGSFGDTQYF

clone size: NA
V gene: TRBV19
D gene: NA
J gene: TRBJ2-6
CDR3 DNA: TGTGCCAGTAGTATGGCGGCAAGTTCTGGGGCCAACGTCCTGACTTTC
CDR3 protein: CASSMAASSGANVLTF

clone size: few
V gene: TRBV28
D gene: NA
J gene: TRBJ2-7
CDR3 DNA: TGTGCCAGCAGTTTCCATATCGGGGAGTTGAACTACGAGCAGTACTTC
CDR3 protein: CASSFHIGELNYEQYF

clone size: NA
V gene: TRBV27
D gene: TRBD1
J gene: TRBJ1-5
CDR3 DNA: TGTGCCAGCAGCCCGGGACAGTACAATCAGCCCCAGCATTTT
CDR3 protein: CASSPGQYNQPQHF

clone size: NA
V gene: TRBV5-1
D gene: NA
J gene: TRBJ1-1
CDR3 DNA: TGCGCCAGCAGCTCCACGGACAGAGAGAACACTGAAGCTTTCTTT
CDR3 protein: CASSSTDRENTEAFF

clone size: NA
V gene: TRBV5-5
D gene: NA
J gene: TRBJ2-3
CDR3 DNA: TGTGCCAGCAGCTCAGACAGGATTACCTTCGGCACAGATACGCAGTATTTT
CDR3 protein: CASSSDRITFGTDTQYF

clone size: NA
V gene: TRBV5-1
D gene: TRBD1
J gene: TRBJ1-4
CDR3 DNA: TGCGCCAGCAGCAGGACAGGGGATGAAAAACTGTTTTTT
CDR3 protein: CASSRTGDEKLFF